This T cell receptor beta chain was sequenced in a study of CD8 T cells in Susac syndrome. About the study: Patients with Susac syndrome were therapy-naive, treated with corticosteroids, or treated with intravenous immunoglobulin alone when blood was collected.

V lost 4 bases to trimming and J lost 7 bases, with 11 bases between them. The CDR3 is 12 amino acids. Germline V gene sequence: CDR1 LNHDA, CDR2 SQIVND (reference sequence). With random hexamers, reverse transcription was performed on roughly 0.45 to 1 ug of RNA. MiXCR was run by TCRdb on the immunoSEQ multiplex PCR reads, yielding one entry per CDR3 protein. Altogether roughly 190,000 distinct CDR3 sequences are present, 95% being singletons, with the ten largest covering approximately 0.098%. The V gene is TRBV19, the J gene TRBJ2-7, with D uncertain. Sequencing was performed on CD4+ T cells from PBMCs. The receptor was isolated from a human donor with Susac syndrome. The CDR3 nucleotides read TGTGCCAGTAGTACGCCAACTCTAGAGCAGTACTTC. The encoded protein is CASSTPTLEQYF.